This record concerns one TCR beta chain sequence. Its antigen is still unknown. The PCR contained 60 Vbeta and 13 Jbeta primers. Some clones are missing from TCRdb's copy, which holds only in-frame ones; the method was immunoSEQ multiplex PCR. The table lists about 80,000 clones, about 80% of them singletons. The CDR3 runs 14 residues. V gave up 0 bases and J gave up 0 bases, with 6 bases separating them. The germline V gene has CDR1 SGHRS and CDR2 YFSETQ. The data stem from a study of cytomegalovirus exposure and HLA in healthy donors. Study-level points and caveats: In an earlier analysis, most TCR beta V segments were productive about 87% or about 30% of the time. Later, an analysis showed that TCR beta chains associated with HLA were more clonally expanded than others that were equally common.

This TCR was recovered from a man aged 50 or older in good health and CMV-seropositive. The chain uses TRBV5-1 and TRBJ1-1; D is undetermined. Sequencing input: PBMCs. This chain's CDR3 is CASSLGVVNTEAFF. For the CDR3, the DNA is TGCGCCAGCAGCTTGGGCGTGGTGAACACTGAAGCTTTCTTT.